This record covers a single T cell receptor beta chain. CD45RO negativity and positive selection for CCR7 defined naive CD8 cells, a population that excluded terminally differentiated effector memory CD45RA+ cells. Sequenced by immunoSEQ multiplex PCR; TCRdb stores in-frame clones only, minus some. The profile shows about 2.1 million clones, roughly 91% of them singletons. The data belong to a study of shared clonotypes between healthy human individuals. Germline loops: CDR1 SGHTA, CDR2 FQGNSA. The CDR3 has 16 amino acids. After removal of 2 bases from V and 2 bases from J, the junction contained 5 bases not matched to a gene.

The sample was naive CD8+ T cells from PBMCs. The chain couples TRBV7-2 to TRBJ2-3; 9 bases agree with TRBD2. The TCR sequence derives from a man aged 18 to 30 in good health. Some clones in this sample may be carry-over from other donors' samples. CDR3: CASSLFGGRATDTQYF. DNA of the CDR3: TGTGCCAGCAGCTTATTTGGCGGGAGGGCCACAGATACGCAGTATTTT.